This T cell receptor (beta chain) was identified in a study of T cells of healthy individuals. This clonotype occurred many times. TCRdb reanalysed the 5' RACE reads using MiXCR and keeps one entry per CDR3 protein. The data show approximately 52,000 distinct CDR3 sequences, around 15% seen once. The V gene's germline CDR1 is SGHRS and CDR2 YFSETQ. The CDR3 contains 14 residues. Trimming removed 5 bases from V and 5 bases from J; junction bases left unmatched: 10. This chain uses TRBV5-1 with TRBJ2-7; 7 positions agree with TRBD1. This receptor was obtained from a human donor in good health. The CDR3 nucleotides read TGCGCCAGCAGTAGGGGTACAGGGGAACACGAGCAGTACTTC. This gives the protein CASSRGTGEHEQYF.